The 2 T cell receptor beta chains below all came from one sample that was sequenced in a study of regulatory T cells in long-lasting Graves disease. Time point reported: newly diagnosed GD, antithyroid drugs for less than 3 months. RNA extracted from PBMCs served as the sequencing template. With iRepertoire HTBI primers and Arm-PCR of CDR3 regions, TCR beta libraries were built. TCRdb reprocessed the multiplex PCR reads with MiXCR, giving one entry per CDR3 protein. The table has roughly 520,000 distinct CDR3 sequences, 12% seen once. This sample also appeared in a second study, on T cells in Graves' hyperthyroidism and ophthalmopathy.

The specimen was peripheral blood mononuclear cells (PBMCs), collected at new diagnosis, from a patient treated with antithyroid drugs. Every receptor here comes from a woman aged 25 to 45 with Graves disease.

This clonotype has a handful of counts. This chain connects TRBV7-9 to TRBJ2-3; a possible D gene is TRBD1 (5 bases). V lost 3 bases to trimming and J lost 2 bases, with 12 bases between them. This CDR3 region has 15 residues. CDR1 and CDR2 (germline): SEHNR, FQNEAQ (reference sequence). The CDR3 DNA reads TGTGCCAGCAGCTTTATGCAGGGTCACACAGATACGCAGTATTTT. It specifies CASSFMQGHTDTQYF. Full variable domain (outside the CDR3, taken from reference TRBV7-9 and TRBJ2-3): DTGVSQNPRHKITKRGQNVTFRCDPISEHNRLYWYRQTLGQGPEFLTYFQNEAQLEKSRLLSDRFSAERPKGSFSTLEIQRTEQGDSAMYLCASSFMQGHTDTQYFGPGTRLTVL.

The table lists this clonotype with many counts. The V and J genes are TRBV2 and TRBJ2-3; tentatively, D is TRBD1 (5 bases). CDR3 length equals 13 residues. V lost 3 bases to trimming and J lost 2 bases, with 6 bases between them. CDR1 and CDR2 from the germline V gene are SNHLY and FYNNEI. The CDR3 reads CASSEDITDTQYF. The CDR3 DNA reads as TGTGCCAGCAGTGAGGACATCACAGATACGCAGTATTTT.